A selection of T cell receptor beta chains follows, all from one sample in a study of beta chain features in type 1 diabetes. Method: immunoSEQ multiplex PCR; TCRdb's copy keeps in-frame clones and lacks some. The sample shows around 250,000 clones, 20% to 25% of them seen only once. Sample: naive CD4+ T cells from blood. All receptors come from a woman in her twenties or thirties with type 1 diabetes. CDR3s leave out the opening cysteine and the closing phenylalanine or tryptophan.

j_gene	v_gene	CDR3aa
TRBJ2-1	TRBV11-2	ASSSGLGGNEQF
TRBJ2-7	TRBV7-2	ASSYAWGAIGEQY
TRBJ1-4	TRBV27	ASSPGQQNEKLF
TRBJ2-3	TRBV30	AWRMASGTDTQY
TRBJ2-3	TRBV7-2	ASSIQGVGTDTQY
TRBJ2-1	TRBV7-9	ASSPRKWSTRADDEQF
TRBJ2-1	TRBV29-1	SVWTSGRGYEQF
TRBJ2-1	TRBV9	ASRKRESGEQF
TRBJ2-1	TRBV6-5	ASSYFSGSPGNEQF
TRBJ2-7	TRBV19	ATSDRYEQY
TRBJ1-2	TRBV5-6	ASSLRTGRDLNYGYT
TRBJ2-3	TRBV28	ASSLTVSTQY
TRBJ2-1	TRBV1	TSSQDGGLPGGRRDEQF
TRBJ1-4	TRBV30	ASHRGQGNEKLF
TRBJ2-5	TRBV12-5	ASGPGRGGETQY
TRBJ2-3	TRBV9	ASSGMSPTDTQY
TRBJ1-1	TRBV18	ASSPGQPWNTEAF
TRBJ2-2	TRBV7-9	ASRSDRANTGELF
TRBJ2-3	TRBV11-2	ASTYKDSGTDTQY
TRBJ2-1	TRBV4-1	ASSQGNRGRSYNEQF
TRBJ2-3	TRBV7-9	ASSLASLAGWTGTDTQY
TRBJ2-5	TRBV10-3	AISERGLAGGETQY
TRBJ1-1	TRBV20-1	SGGYTEAF
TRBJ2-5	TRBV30	AWSASQETQY
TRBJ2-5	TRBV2	ASRRGTGEETQY
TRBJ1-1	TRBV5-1	ASSSHPRTDNTEAF
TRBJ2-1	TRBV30	AWRGTSGRQF
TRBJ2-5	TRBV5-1	ASSFGAGGSQETQY
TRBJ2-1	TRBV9	ASSSSGSGPYNEQF
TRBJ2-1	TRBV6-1	ASSDTSRNEQF
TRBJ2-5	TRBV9	ASSVTASGQETQY
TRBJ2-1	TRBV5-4	ASTIGGASGRSYNEQF
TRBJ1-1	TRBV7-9	ASSDRSLNTEAF
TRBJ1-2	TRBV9	ASSVLGTGNSYGYT
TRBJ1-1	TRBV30	AWSVGGASTF
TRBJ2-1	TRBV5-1	ASSLGLAGEAEQF
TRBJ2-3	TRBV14	ASSQVRTGARSDTQY
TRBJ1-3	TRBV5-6	ASSLISYSGNTIY
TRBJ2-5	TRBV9	ASSLGHSQETQY
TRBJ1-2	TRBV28	ASTRQQLIGYT
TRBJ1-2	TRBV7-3	ASSLTRLPTE